This TCR beta chain was identified during a study of regulatory T cells in long-lasting Graves disease. The study, taken as a whole, reports: The study found TRBV28, TRBJ1-2 and TRBJ2-5 favored in persistent disease. Accuracy was possibly reduced by small sample size.

CDR1 is LGHDT, CDR2 YNNKEL, per germline (reference sequence). Trimming took off 1 base at V and 4 bases at J, with 8 bases between the two ends. This CDR3 has 14 amino acids. As regards this clonotype: The antigen remains undetermined.

CDR3 regions were amplified by Arm-PCR using iRepertoire HTBI primers to build TCR beta libraries. TCRdb re-analysed the multiplex PCR reads in MiXCR, keeping a single row per CDR3 protein. The sample yields 650,000 to 700,000 distinct CDR3 sequences, 30% seen once. Indicated time point: persistent/refractory GD, antithyroid drugs over 5 years with positive TRAb. PBMCs provided the RNA from which the TCR library was made. American Thyroid Association guidelines served as the basis for diagnosing Graves' disease. Patients hailed from an endocrinology department in Xi'an, China. The rearrangement joins TRBV3-1 to TRBJ2-4; the D gene is possibly TRBD2 (5 bases). The TCR comes from a female donor with Graves disease. This material consisted of peripheral blood mononuclear cells (PBMCs), taken when the disease was refractory, from a patient treated with antithyroid drugs. In nucleotides, the CDR3 is TGTGCCAGCAGCCAAGTTGCGGGTAAAAACATTCAGTACTTC. Encoded protein: CASSQVAGKNIQYF.